This is a list of T cell receptor beta chains from one sample in a study of shared clonotypes between healthy human individuals. Generated by immunoSEQ multiplex PCR, the TCRdb table keeps only in-frame clones and is missing some. The data contain millions of clones, roughly 92% of them singletons. The sequencing input was naive CD4+ T cells sorted from blood. The source of these receptors is a man between 18 and 35 years old in good health. Each CDR3 is given with its conserved first and last residue. Each record gives: J gene, V gene, clone size, CDR3 protein. Rows may omit the clone size; those that give it use once, few, many or a size class.

j_call: TRBJ2-5; v_call: TRBV6-5; clone_size: -; cdr3_aa: CASRGAGETQYF
j_call: TRBJ1-3; v_call: TRBV19; clone_size: -; cdr3_aa: CASSWGSSGNTIYF
j_call: TRBJ1-2; v_call: TRBV5-1; clone_size: few; cdr3_aa: CASSLNAGTGYGYTF
j_call: TRBJ1-2; v_call: TRBV11-2; clone_size: once; cdr3_aa: CASSLVGSTGYTF
j_call: TRBJ1-2; v_call: TRBV30; clone_size: -; cdr3_aa: CAWRAALSTGGDGYTF
j_call: TRBJ1-2; v_call: TRBV29-1; clone_size: -; cdr3_aa: CSVERGGWNFGEEYRNYGYTF
j_call: TRBJ2-7; v_call: TRBV29-1; clone_size: -; cdr3_aa: CSARLDSPYEQYF
j_call: TRBJ2-3; v_call: TRBV28; clone_size: -; cdr3_aa: CASRGTGKADTQYF
j_call: TRBJ2-7; v_call: TRBV6-5; clone_size: -; cdr3_aa: CASKIGVLSYEQYF
j_call: TRBJ2-3; v_call: TRBV6-1; clone_size: -; cdr3_aa: CASSVWPHTQYF
j_call: TRBJ1-2; v_call: TRBV2; clone_size: -; cdr3_aa: CASSVGGQGFYGYTF
j_call: TRBJ2-3; v_call: TRBV6-6; clone_size: -; cdr3_aa: CASTIQSPSTDTQYF
j_call: TRBJ2-3; v_call: TRBV7-8; clone_size: -; cdr3_aa: CASSARTSGSSDTQYF
j_call: TRBJ2-3; v_call: TRBV11-3; clone_size: -; cdr3_aa: CASSQPGDTQYF
j_call: TRBJ1-5; v_call: TRBV29-1; clone_size: -; cdr3_aa: CSVGEGGNQPQHF
j_call: TRBJ1-5; v_call: TRBV19; clone_size: -; cdr3_aa: CASSIPTGFQPQHF
j_call: TRBJ1-6; v_call: TRBV2; clone_size: -; cdr3_aa: CASQQGANSPLHF
j_call: TRBJ1-2; v_call: TRBV11-2; clone_size: -; cdr3_aa: CASSSPLANYGYTF
j_call: TRBJ2-7; v_call: TRBV5-1; clone_size: -; cdr3_aa: CASSPTGDTFYEQYF
j_call: TRBJ1-2; v_call: TRBV12-5; clone_size: -; cdr3_aa: CASGGGGGYTF
j_call: TRBJ1-3; v_call: TRBV27; clone_size: -; cdr3_aa: CASSSKLGNTIYF
j_call: TRBJ1-5; v_call: TRBV19; clone_size: -; cdr3_aa: CASSRTGWSQHF
j_call: TRBJ2-7; v_call: TRBV28; clone_size: -; cdr3_aa: CASSGRAKEAYEQYF
j_call: TRBJ2-3; v_call: TRBV28; clone_size: -; cdr3_aa: CASSFLPSGGERDTQYF
j_call: TRBJ2-7; v_call: TRBV11-2; clone_size: -; cdr3_aa: CASSLPQGRYEQYF
j_call: TRBJ2-1; v_call: TRBV6-6; clone_size: -; cdr3_aa: CASSYSGIVQVRAFF
j_call: TRBJ2-1; v_call: TRBV2; clone_size: -; cdr3_aa: CASSEQRGEQFF
j_call: TRBJ1-1; v_call: TRBV7-2; clone_size: -; cdr3_aa: CASSWGQGTEAFF
j_call: TRBJ2-6; v_call: TRBV7-2; clone_size: -; cdr3_aa: CASSPRGLASGANVLTF
j_call: TRBJ1-6; v_call: TRBV9; clone_size: -; cdr3_aa: CASSARTGSSSPLHF
j_call: TRBJ1-6; v_call: TRBV7-8; clone_size: -; cdr3_aa: CASSSRDRGNNSPLHF
j_call: TRBJ1-1; v_call: TRBV28; clone_size: -; cdr3_aa: CASSSVNTEAFF
j_call: TRBJ2-5; v_call: TRBV11-2; clone_size: once; cdr3_aa: CASSFSSRGGQETQYF
j_call: TRBJ2-7; v_call: TRBV11-2; clone_size: -; cdr3_aa: CASSLVFGPRRGYEQYF
j_call: TRBJ2-7; v_call: TRBV28; clone_size: -; cdr3_aa: CASSLSTDFISYEQYF
j_call: TRBJ2-3; v_call: TRBV5-1; clone_size: -; cdr3_aa: CASSFILTSGSGDTQYF
j_call: TRBJ2-1; v_call: TRBV5-1; clone_size: once; cdr3_aa: CASSFLAGDVNEQFF
j_call: TRBJ2-7; v_call: TRBV15; clone_size: -; cdr3_aa: CATSRVLAGGHEQYF
j_call: TRBJ1-4; v_call: TRBV27; clone_size: -; cdr3_aa: CASSHTSEKLFF
j_call: TRBJ1-2; v_call: TRBV2; clone_size: once; cdr3_aa: CASSEGERYGYTF
j_call: TRBJ2-2; v_call: TRBV5-1; clone_size: -; cdr3_aa: CASSPLGTANTGELFF
j_call: TRBJ2-3; v_call: TRBV7-3; clone_size: -; cdr3_aa: CASSFFGFSTDTQYF
j_call: TRBJ2-3; v_call: TRBV9; clone_size: -; cdr3_aa: CASSAGLAGGQSDTQYF
j_call: TRBJ2-1; v_call: TRBV5-1; clone_size: -; cdr3_aa: CASSLATGDRNEQFF
j_call: TRBJ2-7; v_call: TRBV6-5; clone_size: -; cdr3_aa: CASSYSRGYEQYF
j_call: TRBJ2-1; v_call: TRBV6-6; clone_size: -; cdr3_aa: CASSYPAAMNEQFF
j_call: TRBJ2-1; v_call: TRBV19; clone_size: -; cdr3_aa: CASSDQSGRGINEQFF
j_call: TRBJ2-2; v_call: TRBV18; clone_size: -; cdr3_aa: CASSPRQGTGELFF
j_call: TRBJ2-2; v_call: TRBV28; clone_size: -; cdr3_aa: CASSPSRGTTGELFF
j_call: TRBJ1-5; v_call: TRBV5-1; clone_size: -; cdr3_aa: CASSLEGNDNQPQHF
j_call: TRBJ1-1; v_call: TRBV25-1; clone_size: -; cdr3_aa: CASSEAGRTTEAFF